These 18 T cell receptor beta chains were all obtained from the same sample, sequenced in a study of CD8+ T cells in alopecia areata. The treatment here: oral pan-JAK inhibitor, 5-10 mg twice daily. Isolated RNA was reverse transcribed into cDNA used as the sequencing template. The data were produced by immunoSEQ multiplex PCR, yet TCRdb's version contains in-frame clones alone and is incomplete. The sample consists of 90,000 to 120,000 clones, 80% to 85% of them appearing once. The source material was CD8+ T cells sorted from blood, sampled at week 24, from a patient treated with tofacitinib. All receptors come from a human donor with alopecia areata.

V and J are TRBV2 and TRBJ1-5; 10 bases align to TRBD1. Germline V lookup: CDR1 SNHLY, CDR2 FYNNEI. Trimming at V came to 6 bases and at J to 3 bases, leaving 2 bases not matched to a gene. This CDR3 is 14 amino acids long. The CDR3 is CASRGTGVNQPQHF. Written as DNA, the CDR3 is TGTGCCAGCAGGGGGACAGGGGTCAATCAGCCCCAGCATTTT.

The rearrangement links TRBV5-1 to TRBJ2-7; TRBD2 agrees at 8 bases. CDR1 is SGHRS, CDR2 YFSETQ, per germline. V shed 6 bases and J 8 bases; nucleotides not matched to a gene: 13. This CDR3 comprises 14 residues. For the CDR3, the DNA is TGCGCCAGCACCGCCAGAGCGGGGGAGGATAAGCAGTACTTC. Protein sequence: CASTARAGEDKQYF.

The chain links TRBV5-6 to TRBJ2-7; 7 nucleotides agree with TRBD2. The ends lost 5 bases at V and 0 bases at J; junction bases unmatched: 2. The CDR3 has 13 residues. CDR1 SGHDT and CDR2 YYEEEE come from the germline V gene. The CDR3 DNA reads as TGTGCCAGCAGACCGGGGGGCTCCTACGAGCAGTACTTC. Encoded protein: CASRPGGSYEQYF.

The chain uses TRBV7-9 and TRBJ1-6, with 7 bases that match TRBD1. Germline loops: CDR1 SEHNR, CDR2 FQNEAQ (reference sequence). The V gene end was trimmed by 3 bases and the J gene end by 9 bases; junction bases not matched to a gene: 11. The CDR3 loop spans 16 amino acids. The CDR3 DNA reads as TGTGCCAGCAGCTTGGAACAGGGGACGCTCGCTTCACCCCTCCACTTT. It is translated as CASSLEQGTLASPLHF.

The chain is built from TRBV5-1 and TRBJ2-3; D ambiguous. The CDR3 extends over 16 amino acids. CDR1 is SGHRS and CDR2 is YFSETQ in the germline V gene. The V gene lost 0 bases and the J gene lost 0 bases, with 11 bases spanning the gap. The CDR3 reads CASSLVQAQSTDTQYF. In DNA form, the CDR3 reads TGCGCCAGCAGCTTGGTTCAGGCCCAGAGCACAGATACGCAGTATTTT. Drawing the rest from reference TRBV5-1 and TRBJ2-3, the complete variable domain is KAGVTQTPRYLIKTRGQQVTLSCSPISGHRSVSWYQQTPGQGLQFLFEYFSETQRNKGNFPGRFSGRQFSNSRSEMNVSTLELGDSALYLCASSLVQAQSTDTQYFGPGTRLTVL.

This sequence joins TRBV2 and TRBJ2-1, with TRBD1 matching 9 bases. This CDR3 has 16 amino acids. Unmatched junction bases numbered 13, after V lost 8 bases and J lost 5 bases. Germline V CDR1 and CDR2: SNHLY, FYNNEI. The CDR3 loop is CASGLLGQGMDNEQFF. The CDR3 DNA reads TGTGCCAGCGGTTTACTCGGACAGGGGATGGACAATGAGCAGTTCTTC.

V and J are TRBV27 and TRBJ1-6; D remains unclear. Germline CDR1 reads MNHEY; CDR2 reads SMNVEV (reference sequence). Trimming pared 7 bases from V and 6 bases from J, leaving 10 bases between. The CDR3 has 13 residues. CDR3 loop: CASTPAPNSPLHF. In nucleotides, the CDR3 is TGTGCCAGCACCCCCGCGCCTAATTCACCCCTCCACTTT.

This clone has just a few counts. J is TRBJ2-1 and V is TRBV19, with no clear D. In germline, CDR1 is LNHDA, CDR2 SQIVND (reference sequence). This CDR3 region has 12 residues. The V end was cut by 7 bases, the J end by 8 bases, with 12 bases between. Here the CDR3 reads CASKDFKDEQFF. CDR3 coding DNA: TGTGCCAGTAAGGATTTTAAGGATGAGCAGTTCTTC.

This chain joins TRBV4-1 and TRBJ2-7, with TRBD2 as a possible D gene (5 bases). CDR1 is MGHRA and CDR2 is YSYEKL in the germline V gene. CDR3 length: 16 amino acids. V was shortened by 2 bases and J by 4 bases, with 18 bases between the two germline ends. Written as DNA, the CDR3 is TGCGCCAGCAGCCAATCACGGCCGGCGGGCGGGTACGAGCAGTACTTC. This encodes CASSQSRPAGGYEQYF.

This clone was recorded only once. This chain links TRBV6-5 with TRBJ2-2; D unclear. This CDR3 is built from 13 residues. Per germline, CDR1 MNHEY and CDR2 SVGAGI. The V gene lost 2 bases and the J gene lost 5 bases, with 6 bases spanning the gap. The CDR3 sequence is CASSYGLTGELFF. The CDR3 nucleotides are TGTGCCAGCAGTTACGGTCTGACCGGGGAGCTGTTTTTT.

This sequence joins TRBV5-6 and TRBJ2-7, with 9 bases fitting TRBD1. The CDR3 runs to 15 residues. Germline CDR1 is SGHDT and CDR2 is YYEEEE. J was trimmed by 5 bases and V by 2 bases; bases with no gene match: 8. CDR3 residues: CASSFEGQGINEQYF. The CDR3 DNA reads TGTGCCAGCAGCTTCGAGGGACAGGGAATCAACGAGCAGTACTTC.

The chain combines TRBV4-1 with TRBJ2-5, with TRBD2 identical over 10 bases. CDR1 MGHRA and CDR2 YSYEKL come from the germline V gene. This CDR3 region has 17 residues. V gave up 0 bases and J gave up 3 bases; unmatched junction bases: 7. The CDR3 coding sequence is TGCGCCAGCAGCCAAGATGCTAGCGGGGGAGAGGAAGAGACCCAGTACTTC. Its protein product is CASSQDASGGEEETQYF.

This clone was detected once. This rearrangement joins TRBV7-9 to TRBJ1-6; 8 nucleotides agree with TRBD1. The length of the CDR3 is 14 residues. Losses at the gene ends were 3 bases for V and 8 bases for J; bases not matched to a gene: 3. Germline values: CDR1 SEHNR, CDR2 FQNEAQ (reference sequence). The CDR3 region has the DNA TGTGCCAGCAGCTTGGACAGGGTACATTCACCCCTCCACTTT. This codes for CASSLDRVHSPLHF.

This clone was found a few times. The V gene is TRBV2, the J gene TRBJ2-3; D gene uncertain. The CDR3 contains 14 residues. Germline assignment: CDR1 SNHLY and CDR2 FYNNEI. The germline V and J ends were trimmed by 8 bases and 3 bases, with 15 bases remaining between them. CDR3 DNA: TGTGCCAGCGAACTCCGTCCGGCGACAGATACGCAGTATTTT. Its translation: CASELRPATDTQYF.

V usage is TRBV7-9 and J usage is TRBJ1-1, with unresolved D. The CDR3 is 13 residues long. Per the germline V gene, CDR1 is SEHNR and CDR2 is FQNEAQ (reference sequence). The V end lost 3 bases, the J end lost 1 base, and 6 bases lay between the germline ends. In DNA form, the CDR3 reads TGTGCCAGCAGCTTCGCCCAGAACACTGAAGCTTTCTTT. As protein: CASSFAQNTEAFF.

V and J are TRBV29-1 and TRBJ1-1, with a tentative D call TRBD1 (6 bases). Per the germline V gene, CDR1 is SQVTM and CDR2 is ANQGSEA. Trimming removed 2 bases from V and 0 bases from J, with 16 bases in between. This CDR3 has 16 amino acids. The CDR3 region is CSVEKIVTGMNTEAFF. CDR3 in DNA: TGCAGCGTTGAAAAGATTGTCACAGGGATGAACACTGAAGCTTTCTTT.

CDR3 bases: TGTGCCAGCAGTCGACAGGGTTTAGCGGACGAGCAGTACTTC. Its protein product is CASSRQGLADEQYF. The rearrangement uses TRBV6-5 and TRBJ2-7; tentatively, D is TRBD1 (7 bases). CDR3 length: 14 residues. The germline CDR1 and CDR2 sequences are MNHEY and SVGAGI. V lost 5 bases, J lost 5 bases, and 16 bases lay in between.

V gene TRBV7-9 combines with J gene TRBJ2-5; D remains ambiguous. Looked up from germline, CDR1 is SEHNR and CDR2 is FQNEAQ (reference sequence). This CDR3 has 15 residues. Between the trimmed V and J ends, which lost 1 base and 4 bases, there was a span of 13 bases. The DNA for the CDR3 is TGTGCCAGCAGCTTAGAGGTTGGCCCGGGAGAGACCCAGTACTTC. The encoded protein is CASSLEVGPGETQYF.